The 30 T cell receptor beta chains presented below share a single source sample, sequenced in a study of blood T cell repertoires in COVID-19 (dated by TCRdb to 2020 to 2021). Library method: the immunoSEQ multiplex PCR assay. TCRdb re-hosts the immuneACCESS table, in-frame sequences only. Its copies lack some clones; in the studies checked, an unresolved V gene accounts for under half of them, and the cause for the rest is not known. The sample records tens of thousands of clones, over 90% of which are singletons. The top ten hold less than 50% of the sample. Sequences were obtained from peripheral blood. The source of these receptors is a man aged 55 to 69 with active or convalescent COVID-19.

The rearrangement uses TRBV3-1 (or the pseudogene TRBV3-2) and TRBJ1-2; D is undetermined. CDR3 length equals 11 residues. V gave up 5 bases and J gave up 8 bases, with 9 bases separating them. The germline V gene encodes CDR1 LGHDT and CDR2 YNNKEL (reference sequence). The DNA for the CDR3 is TGTGCCAGCAGCTTCGGGTACGGCTACACCTTC. Translation gives CASSFGYGYTF.

This clone was counted once. V usage is TRBV7-9 and J usage is TRBJ1-1; 7 bases are a match to TRBD1. V dropped 5 bases and J dropped 4; count of bases not matched to a gene: 7. Germline loops: CDR1 SEHNR, CDR2 FQNEAQ (reference sequence). CDR3 length: 14 amino acids. The CDR3 region has the DNA TGTGCCAGCAGCACTCGACAGGGCGGCACTGAAGCTTTCTTT. It encodes CASSTRQGGTEAFF.

This clone was counted a single time. This chain uses TRBV9 with TRBJ2-1, with 7 bases aligning to TRBD1. The CDR3 has 14 residues. The germline V gene encodes CDR1 SGDLS and CDR2 YYNGEE. Unmatched junction bases numbered 5, after V lost 4 bases and J lost 4 bases. The CDR3 DNA reads as TGTGCCAGCAGCCGAGGGGGCGCTTACAATGAGCAGTTCTTC. It is translated as CASSRGGAYNEQFF.

This sequence joins TRBV4-3 and TRBJ2-3; 11 bases match TRBD2. The V gene end was trimmed by 0 bases and the J gene end by 4 bases; junction bases not matched to a gene: 3. The V gene's germline CDR1 is LGHNA and CDR2 YSLEER. The CDR3 consists of 16 residues. The CDR3 sequence: CASSQELAGEADTQYF. The CDR3 DNA reads as TGCGCCAGCAGCCAAGAACTAGCGGGAGAGGCAGATACGCAGTATTTT.

V usage is TRBV28 and J usage is TRBJ2-3, with 7 bases aligning to TRBD2. V lost 1 base, J lost 5 bases, and 3 bases stayed unmatched. This CDR3 is 14 amino acids long. Germline V gene sequence: CDR1 MDHEN, CDR2 SYDVKM. CDR3 nucleotide sequence: TGTGCCAGCAGTTTATTGATAGCGGGAGATACGCAGTATTTT. It translates to CASSLLIAGDTQYF.

This clone appeared once. The chain is built from TRBV28 and TRBJ1-5; a weak D match, TRBD1 (5 bases). Germline CDR1 MDHEN, CDR2 SYDVKM. CDR3 length: 15 amino acids. The V and J ends lost 5 bases and 3 bases respectively, with 14 bases between them. The CDR3 DNA sequence: TGTGCCAGCAGTCGGGCGGGACCGAACAATCAGCCCCAGCATTTT. It codes for CASSRAGPNNQPQHF.

The chain links TRBV6-6 to TRBJ1-2, with TRBD1 matching 7 bases. V lost 0 bases to trimming and J lost 7 bases; unmatched junction nucleotides: 8. The CDR3 has 15 residues. CDR1 MNHNY and CDR2 SVGAGI come from the germline V gene (reference sequence). The CDR3 DNA reads TGTGCCAGCAGTTACTCTGGGACAGCAAGGGGTGGCTACACCTTC. Translating gives CASSYSGTARGGYTF.

This rearrangement joins TRBV6-2 or TRBV6-3 to TRBJ2-7; D remains ambiguous. Germline V gene lookup returns CDR1 MNHEY and CDR2 SVGEGT. The CDR3 totals 14 residues. Between the trimmed V and J ends, which lost 6 bases and 3 bases, there was a span of 15 bases. CDR3 in amino acids: CASSHDPTVYEQYF. Written as DNA, the CDR3 is TGTGCCAGCAGCCACGACCCTACAGTCTACGAGCAGTACTTC.

The rearrangement links TRBV29-1 to TRBJ2-7; 7 nucleotides align to TRBD1. The CDR3 has 11 residues. Germline trimming cut 7 bases from V and 7 bases from J; bases unmatched to any gene: 7. The germline V gene encodes CDR1 SQVTM and CDR2 ANQGSEA. The CDR3 DNA reads as TGCAGCGCCCAGACAGGGAGAGAGCAGTACTTC. It codes for CSAQTGREQYF.

Only a few counts were recorded for this clone. The chain has TRBV2 and TRBJ2-7; D may be TRBD2 (7 bases). CDR1 and CDR2 from the germline V gene are SNHLY and FYNNEI. The germline V and J ends were trimmed by 3 bases and 12 bases, with 15 bases remaining between them. This CDR3 region has 12 residues. CDR3 loop: CASSDRGAPPYF. The DNA for the CDR3 is TGTGCCAGCAGTGATCGGGGGGCCCCTCCGTACTTC.

This chain joins TRBV20-1 and TRBJ2-7; D remains unclear. From germline, CDR1 is DFQATT and CDR2 SNEGSKA (reference sequence). Trimming pared 0 bases from V and 7 bases from J, leaving 7 bases between. The CDR3 runs to 11 residues. The CDR3, as DNA: TGCAGTGCTAGAGATCGCGGAGAGCAGTACTTC. Its translation: CSARDRGEQYF.

This rearrangement joins TRBV2 to TRBJ2-2, with D possibly being TRBD2 (5 bases). CDR1 and CDR2 (germline): SNHLY, FYNNEI. Trimming left V 6 bases short and J 3 bases short, with 14 bases between. This CDR3 spans 15 amino acids. The chain's CDR3 is CASREGDLDTGELFF. In DNA, the CDR3 is TGTGCCAGCAGAGAGGGAGATTTGGACACCGGGGAGCTGTTTTTT.

This sequence joins TRBV2 and TRBJ1-1; D not resolved. From germline, CDR1 is SNHLY and CDR2 FYNNEI. V was cut by 4 bases and J by 0 bases, with 6 bases left in between. The CDR3 covers 13 residues. The CDR3 region is CASSADMNTEAFF. The CDR3 DNA sequence: TGTGCCAGCAGTGCCGACATGAACACTGAAGCTTTCTTT.

This clone turned up a few times. J is TRBJ2-1 and V is TRBV12-3 or TRBV12-4, with D unresolved. This CDR3 region has 12 residues. V lost 6 bases and J lost 8, with 11 bases in between. The CDR3 loop is CASSYGVDEQFF. The CDR3 DNA follows: TGTGCCAGCAGCTATGGAGTGGATGAGCAGTTCTTC.

The chain carries TRBV27 and TRBJ2-1; D is possibly TRBD2 (6 bases). CDR1 MNHEY and CDR2 SMNVEV come from the germline V gene (reference sequence). The CDR3 sequence is 12 residues long. Deletions cut 6 bases from V and 8 bases from J, with 11 bases between. The CDR3 loop is CASSRSGDEQFF. In nucleotides, the CDR3 is TGTGCCAGCAGCCGTTCGGGGGATGAGCAGTTCTTC.

The chain links TRBV7-2 to TRBJ1-2, with D perhaps matching TRBD1 (5 bases). The ends were cut back, 3 bases at V and 0 bases at J, with 17 bases in the middle. Germline-derived CDR1 and CDR2 are SGHTA and FQGNSA. The CDR3 has 17 residues. In DNA form, the CDR3 reads TGTGCCAGCAGCTTTGGTGGCAGGGTCGGAGCTAACTATGGCTACACCTTC. Amino acids: CASSFGGRVGANYGYTF. Full variable domain (rest looked up from reference TRBV7-2 and TRBJ1-2): GAGVSQSPSNKVTEKGKDVELRCDPISGHTALYWYRQSLGQGLEFLIYFQGNSAPDKSGLPSDRFSAERTGGSVSTLTIQRTQQEDSAVYLCASSFGGRVGANYGYTFGSGTRLTVV.

The rearrangement joins TRBV18 to TRBJ1-1, with D maybe TRBD1 (5 bases). Germline CDR1 reads KGHSH; CDR2 reads LQKENI. With 3 bases removed from V and 4 bases from J, the gap between germline ends came to 6 bases. This CDR3 region has 12 residues. The chain's CDR3 is CASSPQGTEAFF. The CDR3 DNA follows: TGTGCCAGCTCACCCCAGGGCACTGAAGCTTTCTTT.

J is TRBJ1-5 and V is TRBV2; D is unresolved. Trimming cost V 4 bases and J 5 bases, with 6 bases left between them. The CDR3 extends over 12 amino acids. Germline CDR1 and CDR2: SNHLY and FYNNEI. The CDR3 here is CASSGGYQPQHF. In DNA form, the CDR3 reads TGTGCCAGCAGTGGCGGATATCAGCCCCAGCATTTT.

This chain connects TRBV4-3 to TRBJ1-2, with a tentative D call TRBD1 (5 bases). The CDR3 has 15 amino acids. Germline CDR1 is LGHNA and CDR2 is YSLEER. V lost 5 bases, J lost 7 bases, and 20 bases lay in between. Here the CDR3 DNA reads TGCGCCAGCAGCTCTACCCTTGGGGGGGAAGGTGGCTACACCTTC. It yields the protein CASSSTLGGEGGYTF.

The J gene is TRBJ2-1, the V gene TRBV19, with D possibly being TRBD2 (5 bases). The V gene's germline CDR1 is LNHDA and CDR2 SQIVND (reference sequence). The CDR3 is 14 amino acids. V was pared by 3 bases and J by 7 bases, with 13 bases between. The DNA of the CDR3 is TGTGCCAGTAGTATCGGGCTAGCTGTGAATGAGCAGTTCTTC. It is translated as CASSIGLAVNEQFF.

This chain connects TRBV28 to TRBJ2-1; TRBD2 agrees at 9 bases. Germline-derived CDR1 and CDR2 are MDHEN and SYDVKM. J lost 9 bases, V lost 7 bases, and 13 bases had no gene match. This CDR3 is built from 15 residues. The CDR3 spells CASTTGGGRAGEQFF. CDR3 nucleotides: TGTGCCAGCACCACGGGGGGCGGGAGGGCCGGTGAGCAGTTCTTC.

CDR3 protein: CATSRALNEPTTF. The CDR3 DNA sequence: TGTGCCACCAGCAGAGCGTTAAACGAGCCTACCACCTTC. This chain uses TRBV15 with TRBJ1-2; no reliable D call. CDR1 and CDR2 from the germline V gene are LNHNV and YYDKDF (reference sequence). There are 13 residues in the CDR3. V gave up 1 base and J gave up 13 bases, with 16 bases separating them.

V usage is TRBV7-2 and J usage is TRBJ1-4; no definite D call. V was clipped by 1 base and J by 8 bases, with 8 bases between them. Germline assignment: CDR1 SGHTA and CDR2 FQGNSA. The CDR3 spans 13 residues. For the CDR3, the DNA is TGTGCCAGCAGCTTAGGAGGGAAGGAAAAACTGTTTTTT. Protein product: CASSLGGKEKLFF.

The DNA for the CDR3 is TGTGCCAGCAGGAACCGACAGGGGAGGTGGTCACCCCTCCACTTT. This codes for CASRNRQGRWSPLHF. The chain employs TRBV6-5 and TRBJ1-6, with 8 bases that match TRBD1. V dropped 6 bases and J dropped 10; count of bases not matched to a gene: 11. The germline CDR1 and CDR2 sequences are MNHEY and SVGAGI. This CDR3 spans 15 amino acids.

This chain connects TRBV28 to TRBJ2-1; 12 bases agree with TRBD2. The germline gives CDR1 MDHEN, CDR2 SYDVKM. The CDR3 is made up of 17 amino acids. V dropped 5 bases and J dropped 0; count of bases not matched to a gene: 5. The CDR3 DNA reads TGTGCCAGCAGTCCCCCGACTAGCGGGAGCTCCTACAATGAGCAGTTCTTC. The encoded protein is CASSPPTSGSSYNEQFF.

V usage is TRBV3-1 (or the pseudogene TRBV3-2) and J usage is TRBJ2-7, with 7 bases identical to TRBD2. Trimming cost V 6 bases and J 3 bases; bases outside gene matches: 5. Germline V gene lookup returns CDR1 LGHDT and CDR2 YNNKEL (reference sequence). The CDR3 loop spans 13 amino acids. This CDR3 is CASSQREDYEQYF. Here the CDR3 DNA reads TGTGCCAGCAGTCAGCGGGAAGACTACGAGCAGTACTTC.

The chain carries TRBV19 and TRBJ1-4, with 9 bases aligning to TRBD1. Germline V gives CDR1 LNHDA, CDR2 SQIVND (reference sequence). The CDR3 is 17 amino acids. V shed 3 bases, J shed 2 bases, and the junction held 7 bases outside the gene matches. This CDR3 is CASSIVPGTGTNEKLFF. In DNA form, the CDR3 reads TGTGCCAGTAGTATCGTCCCGGGGACAGGGACTAATGAAAAACTGTTTTTT.

This chain connects TRBV12-5 to TRBJ1-3; D is ambiguous. The CDR3 spans 13 residues. Germline V gene data show CDR1 as LGHNT and CDR2 as FRNRAP. Trimming cost V 0 bases and J 7 bases, with 7 bases left between them. The CDR3 is CASGLVVANTIYF. In DNA form, the CDR3 reads TGTGCTAGTGGTTTGGTAGTAGCCAACACCATATATTTT.

This clone was seen a single time. The chain recombines TRBV30 with TRBJ2-7, with 12 bases matching TRBD2. Germline-derived CDR1 and CDR2 are GTSNPN and SVGIG (reference sequence). V lost 4 bases to trimming and J lost 2 bases; unmatched junction nucleotides: 0. This CDR3 has 13 amino acids. CDR3 loop: CAWTSGRAYEQYF. CDR3 DNA sequence: TGTGCCTGGACTAGCGGGAGGGCCTACGAGCAGTACTTC.

The chain combines TRBV21-1 with TRBJ2-7; TRBD1, the table's D call, lacks a check against the DNA. TRBV21-1 is a known pseudogene. This CDR3 has 18 residues. The CDR3 protein is CASSTGDSGSTLTYEQYF. CDR3 DNA sequence: TGTGCCAGCAGCACCGGGGACAGCGGGTCGACGCTCACCTACGAGCAGTACTTC.